These 13 T cell receptor beta chains came from one sample sequenced in a study of beta chain features in type 1 diabetes. Their specific antigens are unknown. Expressed TCRB transcripts were sequenced because the entire RNA isolate underwent reverse transcription. Some clones are missing from TCRdb's copy, which holds only in-frame ones; the method was immunoSEQ multiplex PCR. In the table there are approximately 160,000 clones, about 63% of which are singletons. Study-wide results and limits: Shorter TCRB CDR3s, moderately but significantly so, were found in Type 1 diabetes patients in all four CD4+ subsets.

Sequencing was done on a sample of naive CD4+ T cells from blood. The receptors derive from a man aged 25-45 years with type 1 diabetes.

The rearrangement uses TRBV7-9 and TRBJ1-1; D unclear. Germline CDR1 is SEHNR and CDR2 is FQNEAQ (reference sequence). The CDR3 spans 15 residues. The germline V and J ends were trimmed by 1 base and 1 base, with 10 bases remaining between them. The DNA for the CDR3 is TGTGCCAGCAGCTTAGATAGTGCACCGAACACTGAAGCTTTCTTT. It encodes CASSLDSAPNTEAFF.

This clone was detected only once. This rearrangement joins TRBV4-3 to TRBJ1-6, with TRBD1 identical over 10 bases. The CDR3 is 15 amino acids. Germline lookup yields CDR1 LGHNA and CDR2 YSLEER. With V trimmed by 3 bases and J by 8 bases, 4 bases remained unmatched. This CDR3 is CASSQRDRGYSPLHF. The CDR3 DNA is TGCGCCAGCAGCCAGCGGGACAGGGGCTATTCACCCCTCCACTTT.

This sequence joins TRBV7-8 and TRBJ2-3; maybe TRBD1 (5 bases). The CDR3 length is 14 residues. The V end lost 3 bases, the J end lost 3 bases, and 10 bases lay between the germline ends. Germline-derived CDR1 and CDR2 are SGHVS and FQNEAQ. In nucleotides, the CDR3 is TGTGCCAGCAGCTTGAACAGGTTGACAGATACGCAGTATTTT. Protein sequence: CASSLNRLTDTQYF. Variable domain in full (rest from reference TRBV7-8 and TRBJ2-3): GAGVSQSPRYKVAKRGQDVALRCDPISGHVSLFWYQQALGQGPEFLTYFQNEAQLDKSGLPSDRFFAERPEGSVSTLKIQRTQQEDSAVYLCASSLNRLTDTQYFGPGTRLTVL.

V gene TRBV23-1 combines with J gene TRBJ1-1; D is unresolved. TRBV23-1 is sorted into the ORF group, with uncertain function. V was cut by 2 bases and J by 0 bases, with 10 bases left in between. The CDR3 runs to 15 residues. CDR3 protein: CASSQGPEMNTEAFF. The CDR3 DNA is TGCGCCAGCAGTCAAGGCCCAGAGATGAACACTGAAGCTTTCTTT.

CDR3 sequence reads: CASSSGLAEATDTQYF. In DNA form, the CDR3 reads TGCGCCAGCAGCTCCGGACTAGCGGAGGCCACAGATACGCAGTATTTT. V gene TRBV5-1 combines with J gene TRBJ2-3, with TRBD2 matching over 10 bases. J gave up 2 bases and V 3 bases, and 6 bases lay outside the gene matches. Germline V gene data show CDR1 as SGHRS and CDR2 as YFSETQ. The CDR3 has 16 residues.

This clone was seen once. The chain links TRBV30 to TRBJ2-7; D is unclear. The CDR3 extends over 13 amino acids. V was cut by 3 bases and J by 3 bases, with 12 bases left in between. Germline values: CDR1 GTSNPN, CDR2 SVGIG (reference sequence). The chain's CDR3 is CAWSADVGYEQYF. The CDR3 bases are TGTGCCTGGAGCGCGGATGTGGGCTACGAGCAGTACTTC. Drawing the rest from reference TRBV30 and TRBJ2-7, the complete variable domain is SQTIHQWPATLVQPVGSPLSLECTVEGTSNPNLYWYRQAAGRGLQLLFYSVGIGQISSEVPQNLSASRPQDRQFILSSKKLLLSDSGFYLCAWSADVGYEQYFGPGTRLTVT.

V is TRBV9 and J is TRBJ2-6, with a weak D call TRBD2 (5 bases). Germline V gives CDR1 SGDLS, CDR2 YYNGEE. This CDR3 has 18 residues. With 4 bases removed from V and 2 bases from J, the gap between germline ends came to 19 bases. The CDR3 region is CASSTGLSPGAGANVLTF. The CDR3 DNA reads TGTGCCAGCAGCACTGGACTGAGTCCCGGCGCTGGGGCCAACGTCCTGACTTTC.

This rearrangement joins TRBV14 to TRBJ2-7; D call uncertain. Trimming removed 0 bases from V and 1 base from J, with 7 bases in between. The germline CDR1 and CDR2 sequences are SGHDN and FVKESK. This CDR3 has 14 amino acids. The CDR3 DNA reads TGTGCCAGCAGCCAAGATTGGGGTTCCTACGAGCAGTACTTC. Residues: CASSQDWGSYEQYF.

Regarding this clone: Other DNA sequences from this sample encode an identical CDR3 as well. J is TRBJ2-5 and V is TRBV5-1; no reliable D call. The CDR3 sequence is 11 residues long. V lost 4 bases, J lost 0 bases, and 1 base lay in between. Germline V CDR1 and CDR2: SGHRS, YFSETQ. The CDR3 loop is CASSNQETQYF. The CDR3, as DNA: TGCGCCAGCAGCAACCAAGAGACCCAGTACTTC.

V gene TRBV6-6 combines with J gene TRBJ1-2, with a weak D call TRBD1 (6 bases). Trimming left V 0 bases short and J 8 bases short, with 19 bases between. The germline V gene has CDR1 MNHNY and CDR2 SVGAGI (reference sequence). The CDR3 length is 16 residues. Here the CDR3 DNA reads TGTGCCAGCAGTTACTCGCCGGACCTAGGGGGGCAAGGCTACACCTTC. This encodes CASSYSPDLGGQGYTF.

This chain links TRBV25-1 with TRBJ1-6; D possibly corresponds to TRBD1 (6 bases). V lost 5 bases and J lost 9, with 17 bases in between. Germline V gene lookup returns CDR1 MGHDK and CDR2 SYGVNS. This CDR3 is 15 amino acids long. The CDR3 DNA reads TGTGCCAGCAGTCCCTTAACAGGGAGTAGTTCACCCCTCCACTTT. This sequence encodes CASSPLTGSSSPLHF.

The V gene is TRBV30, the J gene TRBJ1-2; D is ambiguous. The CDR3 runs to 13 residues. V was pared by 8 bases and J by 0 bases, with 13 bases between. Germline V gene sequence: CDR1 GTSNPN, CDR2 SVGIG (reference sequence). CDR3 DNA sequence: TGTGCCAGTTACTTATCTCCTAACTATGGCTACACCTTC. Encoded protein: CASYLSPNYGYTF.

The CDR3 loop is CASTHGVFNNSPLHF. Here the CDR3 DNA reads TGTGCCAGCACCCACGGGGTGTTTAACAATTCACCCCTCCACTTT. The rearrangement uses TRBV7-8 and TRBJ1-6; D is unresolved. V was trimmed by 7 bases and J by 7 bases, leaving 17 bases between them. This CDR3 comprises 15 residues. Germline V gene lookup returns CDR1 SGHVS and CDR2 FQNEAQ.